Listed below are T cell receptor beta chains from one sample, sequenced in a study of Ad26.COV2.S vaccination and SARS-CoV-2 variants. The data were produced by immunoSEQ multiplex PCR, yet TCRdb's version contains in-frame clones alone and is incomplete. The repertoire includes 450,000 to 550,000 clones, approximately 90% of them detected once, and 1.5% to 2% sits in the top ten. Source: peripheral blood, taken in a trial of Ad26.COV2.S vaccine versus placebo. The receptors shown here come from a person between 18 and 65 years old who received the Ad26.COV2.S COVID-19 vaccine or a placebo. Each CDR3 is given with its conserved first and last residue. The order of the fields is J gene, clone size, V gene, D gene, CDR3 protein, CDR3 DNA. D genes are given only for firm matches. Not all rows give a size; the values are once, few, many and, for expanded clones, a class.

TRBJ1-1,few,TRBV11-1,TRBD1,CASSPGQGLNTEAFF,TGTGCCAGCAGCCCGGGACAGGGGCTGAACACTGAAGCTTTCTTT
TRBJ1-1,-,TRBV15,-,CATSREGWRGLGTEAFF,TGTGCCACCAGCAGAGAGGGTTGGAGAGGATTGGGCACTGAAGCTTTCTTT
TRBJ1-5,few,TRBV12-3/TRBV12-4,-,CASSFRNQPQHF,TGTGCCAGCAGTTTTCGCAATCAGCCCCAGCATTTT
TRBJ2-7,-,TRBV6-5,-,CASSYEGASYEQYF,TGTGCCAGCAGTTACGAAGGTGCCTCCTACGAGCAGTACTTC
TRBJ2-4,-,TRBV19,TRBD1,CASPHIRDRGDIQYF,TGTGCCAGTCCCCATATCCGGGACAGGGGGGACATTCAGTACTTC
TRBJ2-7,-,TRBV6-5,-,CASSADRSSYEQYF,TGTGCCAGCAGCGCAGACAGGAGCTCCTACGAGCAGTACTTC
TRBJ1-2,-,TRBV6-5,TRBD1,CASSYRPGGLHGYTF,TGTGCCAGCAGTTACCGGCCAGGGGGCTTGCATGGCTACACCTTC
TRBJ2-5,-,TRBV4-1,-,CASSQQTAKETQYF,TGCGCCAGCAGCCAACAGACAGCGAAAGAGACCCAGTACTTC
TRBJ1-1,-,TRBV5-4,-,CASSSQGTLNTEAFF,TGTGCCAGCAGCAGCCAGGGTACGTTGAACACTGAAGCTTTCTTT
TRBJ2-7,-,TRBV29-1,TRBD1,CSVETRDRDEQYF,TGCAGCGTTGAAACCCGGGACAGGGACGAGCAGTACTTC
TRBJ2-1,-,TRBV5-5,-,CASSWAPSSYNEQFF,TGTGCCAGCAGCTGGGCACCAAGCTCCTACAATGAGCAGTTCTTC
TRBJ1-1,-,TRBV18,-,CASSPQGSNTEAFF,TGTGCCAGCTCACCTCAGGGGTCGAACACTGAAGCTTTCTTT
TRBJ1-5,-,TRBV28,-,CASRGYQPQHF,TGTGCCAGCAGGGGTTATCAGCCCCAGCATTTT
TRBJ2-7,once,TRBV9,-,CASSVGERFSYEQYF,TGTGCCAGCAGCGTAGGTGAGAGATTCTCCTACGAGCAGTACTTC